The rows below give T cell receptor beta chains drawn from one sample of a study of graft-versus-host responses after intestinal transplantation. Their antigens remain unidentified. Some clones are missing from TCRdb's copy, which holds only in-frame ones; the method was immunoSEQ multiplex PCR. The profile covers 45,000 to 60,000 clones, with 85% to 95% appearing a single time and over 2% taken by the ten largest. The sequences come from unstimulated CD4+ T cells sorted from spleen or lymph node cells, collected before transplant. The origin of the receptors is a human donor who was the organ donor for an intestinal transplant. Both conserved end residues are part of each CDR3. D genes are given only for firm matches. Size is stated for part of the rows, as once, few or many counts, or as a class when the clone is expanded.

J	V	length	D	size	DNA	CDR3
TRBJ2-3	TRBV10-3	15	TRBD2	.	TGTGCCATCAGTGACCCTAGCGGGAGCACAGATACGCAGTATTTT	CAISDPSGSTDTQYF
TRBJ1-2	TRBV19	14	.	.	TGTGCCAGTAGTGTACAGGTTACCCCCTATGGCTACACCTTC	CASSVQVTPYGYTF
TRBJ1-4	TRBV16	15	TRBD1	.	TGTGCCAGCAGCCAATCAGGACAGGGAGAAGAAAAACTGTTTTTT	CASSQSGQGEEKLFF
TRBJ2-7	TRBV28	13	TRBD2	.	TGTGCCAGCAGCGGCGGGAGGTTGGACGAGCAGTACTTC	CASSGGRLDEQYF
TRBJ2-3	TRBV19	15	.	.	TGTGCCAGTAAAAAAGAGGGGGGGGTCACAGATACGCAGTATTTT	CASKKEGGVTDTQYF
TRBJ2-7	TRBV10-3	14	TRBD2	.	TGTGCCATCAGTGGGACTAGCGGGAGTTACGAGCAGTACTTC	CAISGTSGSYEQYF
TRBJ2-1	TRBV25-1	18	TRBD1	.	TGTGCCAGCAGTGAAGATTGGGGAGAGACAGGGGGCTACAATGAGCAGTTCTTC	CASSEDWGETGGYNEQFF
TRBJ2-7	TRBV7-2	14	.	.	TGTGCCAGCAGCTTAGGGGCCAACTCCTACGAGCAGTACTTC	CASSLGANSYEQYF
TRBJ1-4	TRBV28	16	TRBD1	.	TGTGCCAGCAGCAAACACCTTGGACAGGGAAGGGGAAAACTGTTTTTT	CASSKHLGQGRGKLFF
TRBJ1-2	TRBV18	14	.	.	TGTGCCAGCTCTCCTCCCGGGGGATTCTATGGCTACACCTTC	CASSPPGGFYGYTF
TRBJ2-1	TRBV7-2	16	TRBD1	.	TGTGCCAGCAGCTTAGCCCGGACAGGTAAGTACGGTGAGCAGTTCTTC	CASSLARTGKYGEQFF
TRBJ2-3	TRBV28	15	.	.	TGTGCCAGCAGTTTGAGGTACAGGAGGACAGATACGCAGTATTTT	CASSLRYRRTDTQYF
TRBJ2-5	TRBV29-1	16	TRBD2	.	TGCAGCGTGGGAGCGGGAGTTGGAACTCCTCAAGAGACCCAGTACTTC	CSVGAGVGTPQETQYF
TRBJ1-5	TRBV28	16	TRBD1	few	TGTGCCAGCAGTTTAAGGGACAGGGCGGGAATTCAGCCCCAGCATTTT	CASSLRDRAGIQPQHF
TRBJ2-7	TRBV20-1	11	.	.	TGCAGTGCTAAAGCTGGTTACGAGCAGTACTTC	CSAKAGYEQYF
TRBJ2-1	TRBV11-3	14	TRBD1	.	TGTGCCAGCAGCACCTCAGGGGGCCACAATGAGCAGTTCTTC	CASSTSGGHNEQFF
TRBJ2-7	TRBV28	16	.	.	TGTGCCAGCAGTACAGGAGGGCTCCAGATTTTCTACGAGCAGTACTTC	CASSTGGLQIFYEQYF
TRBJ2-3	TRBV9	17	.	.	TGTGCCAGCAGCGCGGATTTGCGCGGGACCCTTCGGGATACGCAGTATTTT	CASSADLRGTLRDTQYF
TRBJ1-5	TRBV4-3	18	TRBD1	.	TGCGCCAGCAGCCGTGCGGACAGGGAAGAACTCTACAATCAGCCCCAGCATTTT	CASSRADREELYNQPQHF
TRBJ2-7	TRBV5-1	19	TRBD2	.	TGCGCCAGCAGCGGACGGAGGGGGATACTAGCGGGAATGTCCTACGAGCAGTACTTC	CASSGRRGILAGMSYEQYF
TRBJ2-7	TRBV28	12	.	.	TGTGCCAGCTACAGGTACTCCTACGAGCAGTACTTC	CASYRYSYEQYF
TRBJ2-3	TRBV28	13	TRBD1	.	TGTGCCAGCAGTTTCGACAGGGTACATACGCAGTATTTT	CASSFDRVHTQYF
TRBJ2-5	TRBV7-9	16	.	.	TGTGCCAGCAGCTTAGTAGTCCTCCCCTCAGGAGAGACCCAGTACTTC	CASSLVVLPSGETQYF
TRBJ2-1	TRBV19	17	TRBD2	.	TGTGCCAGTAGTATAGGGGTTAGCGGGAGCTCCTACAATGAGCAGTTCTTC	CASSIGVSGSSYNEQFF
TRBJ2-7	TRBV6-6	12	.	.	TGTGCCAGCGTCAGGGGTGGCTACGAGCAGTACTTC	CASVRGGYEQYF
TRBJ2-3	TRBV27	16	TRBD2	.	TGTGCCAGCAGTTTACGACTAGCGGGAGTTCGAGATACGCAGTATTTT	CASSLRLAGVRDTQYF